The 31 T cell receptor beta chains listed next were all sequenced from one sample in a study of glioma-infiltrating T cells (dated by TCRdb to 2016 to 2017). The sequencing machine was an Illumina MiSeq. TCR alpha and beta CDR3 regions were amplified with the iRepertoire nested amplicon-rescue multiplex PCR (arm-PCR) platform from RNA. TCRdb applied fastp at Q25 and MiXCR to the public reads, then kept only in-frame beta chains. Each CDR3 protein gets just one entry, which takes the most common genes and DNA from the rows behind it. The sample records approximately 17,000 distinct CDR3 sequences, 58% of which are singletons. Roughly 40% of the sample is taken by the ten largest. The sequencing input was glioma tissue, nonneoplastic brain tissue, or PBMCs (not recorded which). These TCRs come from a human donor with low-grade glioma or glioblastoma, undergoing nonglioma brain surgery, or in good health (not recorded which).

The rearrangement uses TRBV4-2 and TRBJ2-1; no clear D gene. Germline CDR1 is LGHNA and CDR2 is YNFKEQ. V gave up 0 bases and J gave up 4 bases, with 7 bases separating them. This CDR3 is built from 14 residues. The CDR3 is CASSQDTPYNEQFF. DNA of the CDR3: TGTGCCAGCAGCCAAGATACACCTTACAATGAGCAGTTCTTC.

The chain uses TRBV28 and TRBJ1-1, with D uncertain. Germline V gives CDR1 MDHEN, CDR2 SYDVKM. The CDR3 spans 12 residues. Between the trimmed V and J ends, which lost 7 bases and 3 bases, there was a span of 9 bases. The CDR3: CASTQRDTEAFF. CDR3 nucleotide sequence: TGTGCCAGCACCCAGAGGGACACTGAAGCTTTCTTT.

This clonotype was seen a few times. J is TRBJ2-3 and V is TRBV20-1, with D maybe TRBD2 (7 bases). CDR1 is DFQATT, CDR2 SNEGSKA, per germline (reference sequence). The CDR3 consists of 14 residues. V dropped 2 bases and J dropped 0 bases, with 9 bases sitting between them. The CDR3 DNA follows: TGCAGTGCTAGACGGGGGGCCAGCACAGATACGCAGTATTTT. This encodes CSARRGASTDTQYF.

V usage is TRBV20-1 and J usage is TRBJ2-3; D gene unclear. The germline V and J ends were trimmed by 5 bases and 2 bases, with 14 bases remaining between them. The CDR3 sequence is 14 residues long. Germline V gene lookup returns CDR1 DFQATT and CDR2 SNEGSKA (reference sequence). The CDR3 region has the DNA TGCAGTGCTGCCTACTTGTCCTACACAGATACGCAGTATTTT. Its translation: CSAAYLSYTDTQYF.

A remark on this clonotype: This clone may be a read error of a much larger clone one base away. The rearrangement joins TRBV19 to TRBJ1-2, with D tentatively TRBD1 (5 bases). Germline V gene lookup returns CDR1 LNHDA and CDR2 SQIVND (reference sequence). The V end was cut by 6 bases, the J end by 9 bases, with 17 bases between. The CDR3 consists of 13 residues. The CDR3 DNA sequence: TGTGCCAGTAGCATCGGGACTGTTACTCGCTACACCTTC. Its translation is CASSIGTVTRYTF.

To note about this clonotype: This may be a read error, as it is one base from a much larger clone. No conserved phenylalanine or tryptophan is present at the end of the CDR3, so a read error is the likely explanation. This chain uses TRBV3-1 with TRBJ2-7; D call uncertain. Trimming pared 1 base from V and 4 bases from J, leaving 11 bases between. CDR3 length equals 14 residues. The germline V gene has CDR1 LGHDT and CDR2 YNNKEL (reference sequence). The DNA for the CDR3 is TGTGCCAGCAGCCAAGCAAGTCTAGATTACGAGCAGTACTCC. The encoded protein is CASSQASLDYEQYS.

A remark on this clonotype: The germline gene is not matched at one end of the junction; a read error may be the cause. The J gene is TRBJ1-6, the V gene TRBV7-3, with D possibly TRBD1 on 5 matching bases. The germline gives CDR1 SGHTA, CDR2 FQGTGA. This CDR3 has 17 amino acids. In DNA, the CDR3 is TGTGCCAGCAGCTTACGGGGGAGCGAGGGAGCGAACTCACCCCTCCACTTC. Its protein product is CASSLRGSEGANSPLHF.

Ten or more counts support this clonotype. The chain carries TRBV5-1 and TRBJ1-5, with 7 bases that match TRBD1. With V trimmed by 2 bases and J by 1 base, 3 bases remained unmatched. The CDR3 extends over 15 amino acids. Germline CDR1 SGHRS, CDR2 YFSETQ. The CDR3 DNA reads as TGCGCCAGCAGCTTAACAGGGGCGAGCAATCAGCCCCAGCATTTT. It codes for CASSLTGASNQPQHF. Drawing the rest from reference TRBV5-1 and TRBJ1-5, the complete variable domain is KAGVTQTPRYLIKTRGQQVTLSCSPISGHRSVSWYQQTPGQGLQFLFEYFSETQRNKGNFPGRFSGRQFSNSRSEMNVSTLELGDSALYLCASSLTGASNQPQHFGDGTRLSIL.

This chain connects TRBV20-1 to TRBJ2-7, with TRBD1 matching 7 bases. This CDR3 has 15 residues. From germline, CDR1 is DFQATT and CDR2 SNEGSKA (reference sequence). Trimming removed 0 bases from V and 2 bases from J; junction bases left unmatched: 7. CDR3 region: CSARDRDRNPYEQYF. DNA of the CDR3: TGCAGTGCTAGAGACCGGGACAGAAATCCCTACGAGCAGTACTTC.

By frequency in the sample, this clonotype is medium-sized (0.01 to 0.1%). The chain recombines TRBV25-1 with TRBJ1-6, with TRBD1 matching over 7 bases. Per the germline V gene, CDR1 is MGHDK and CDR2 is SYGVNS. The CDR3 spans 14 residues. The ends lost 5 bases at V and 5 bases at J; junction bases unmatched: 3. The CDR3 here is CASSRQGNNSPLHF. The CDR3 region has the DNA TGTGCCAGCAGTCGACAGGGAAATAATTCACCCCTCCACTTT.

Regarding this clonotype: A much more abundant neighbour one base away suggests this may be a read error. The V and J genes are TRBV7-2 and TRBJ2-1; the D gene is possibly TRBD1 (5 bases). V was trimmed by 5 bases and J by 9 bases, leaving 14 bases between them. This CDR3 has 13 residues. Looked up from germline, CDR1 is SGHTA and CDR2 is FQGNSA. The DNA of the CDR3 is TGTGCCAGCAGCGGCTCACAGGTACGTGAGCAGTTCTTC. It translates to CASSGSQVREQFF.

This clonotype has a single count. This chain joins TRBV18 and TRBJ2-1; TRBD2 is a possible D gene (6 bases). The germline V gene encodes CDR1 KGHSH and CDR2 LQKENI. Trimming cost V 8 bases and J 5 bases, with 13 bases left between them. There are 13 residues in the CDR3. The CDR3 region is CASQSVADNEQFF. The CDR3 coding sequence is TGTGCCAGCCAATCGGTAGCGGACAATGAGCAGTTCTTC.

This clonotype was seen ten or more times. This rearrangement joins TRBV19 to TRBJ2-2; 10 bases line up with TRBD1. CDR3 length: 17 residues. CDR1 and CDR2 from the germline V gene are LNHDA and SQIVND (reference sequence). Trimming removed 8 bases from V and 6 bases from J; junction bases left unmatched: 15. The CDR3, as DNA: TGTGCCAGTTCACGTTTTATCGGGACAGGGGACTCCGGGGAGCTGTTTTTT. Protein sequence: CASSRFIGTGDSGELFF. The full variable domain, its missing parts supplied by reference TRBV19 and TRBJ2-2, is DGGITQSPKYLFRKEGQNVTLSCEQNLNHDAMYWYRQDPGQGLRLIYYSQIVNDFQKGDIAEGYSVSREKKESFPLTVTSAQKNPTAFYLCASSRFIGTGDSGELFFGEGSRLTVL.

This clonotype appeared a single time. The V gene is TRBV6-6, the J gene TRBJ2-7; possibly TRBD2 for D (5 bases). The CDR3 is 15 residues long. The germline V and J ends were trimmed by 5 bases and 1 base, with 15 bases remaining between them. Germline V gene data show CDR1 as MNHNY and CDR2 as SVGAGI (reference sequence). The CDR3 coding sequence is TGTGCCAGCAGTCGCTCTCCGGGAATATCCTACGAGCAGTACTTC. It yields the protein CASSRSPGISYEQYF.

In its sample, this clonotype was seen many times. V and J are TRBV6-2 or TRBV6-3 and TRBJ2-7; tentatively, D is TRBD1 or TRBD2 (5 bases each). Germline CDR1 is MNHEY and CDR2 is SVGEGT. The CDR3 consists of 13 residues. V was clipped by 4 bases and J by 5 bases, with 12 bases between them. CDR3 loop: CASSFRGLDEQYF. The CDR3, as DNA: TGTGCCAGCAGTTTCCGGGGCCTGGACGAGCAGTACTTC.

The chain joins TRBV29-1 to TRBJ2-3; TRBD1 or TRBD2 may be the D gene (5 bases each). Trimming left V 3 bases short and J 4 bases short, with 5 bases between. Germline loops: CDR1 SQVTM, CDR2 ANQGSEA. The CDR3 loop spans 11 amino acids. CDR3 in DNA: TGCAGCGTTGAGGGGGCAGATACGCAGTATTTT. This translates into CSVEGADTQYF.

This clonotype appeared a few times. This chain connects TRBV6-2 or TRBV6-3 to TRBJ2-7, with 8 bases aligning to TRBD1. Germline V gives CDR1 MNHEY, CDR2 SVGEGT. V was pared by 6 bases and J by 2 bases, with 9 bases of the junction left unmatched. This CDR3 region has 15 residues. The CDR3 protein is CASRLDRGQPYEQYF. The CDR3 DNA sequence: TGTGCCAGCAGACTCGACAGGGGTCAACCCTACGAGCAGTACTTC.

This clonotype was observed a single time. The chain couples TRBV7-2 to TRBJ2-2; TRBD2 agrees at 7 bases. Germline CDR1 and CDR2: SGHTA and FQGNSA. Unmatched junction bases numbered 7, after V lost 2 bases and J lost 4 bases. This CDR3 comprises 16 residues. Written as DNA, the CDR3 is TGTGCCAGCAGCTTAATGGGGGGAGGGCCCACCGGGGAGCTGTTTTTT. The encoded protein is CASSLMGGGPTGELFF.

This clonotype has just a few counts. The CDR3 reads CSARVQGRGNTEAFF. The CDR3 nucleotides read TGCAGTGCTAGAGTTCAGGGTCGAGGAAACACTGAAGCTTTCTTT. The chain links TRBV20-1 to TRBJ1-1, with D possibly TRBD1 on 5 matching bases. With 1 base removed from V and 2 bases from J, the gap between germline ends came to 14 bases. The germline V gene encodes CDR1 DFQATT and CDR2 SNEGSKA (reference sequence). The CDR3 sequence is 15 residues long.

Worth noting for this clonotype: One end of the junction varies from germline; a read error may be responsible. This sequence joins TRBV27 and TRBJ1-5; D remains unclear. Germline loops: CDR1 MNHEY, CDR2 SMNVEV (reference sequence). CDR3 length equals 13 residues. The CDR3 protein is CVSSLYSNQPQRF. CDR3 DNA: TGTGTTAGCAGTTTATATAGCAATCAGCCCCAGCGTTTT.

By share of the sample, this clonotype is medium-sized (0.01 to 0.1%). This rearrangement joins TRBV7-2 to TRBJ2-3, with TRBD2 matching over 9 bases. The germline CDR1 and CDR2 sequences are SGHTA and FQGNSA. Trimming took 7 bases from V and 2 from J; bases not matched to a gene: 4. The CDR3 sequence is 14 residues long. For the CDR3, the DNA is TGTGCCAGCACCGTAGCGGGAGCCACAGATACGCAGTATTTT. Encoded protein: CASTVAGATDTQYF.

This clonotype was observed a handful of times. Given a much more abundant clone one base away, this may be a read error. The V and J genes are TRBV25-1 and TRBJ2-1; D ambiguous. From germline, CDR1 is MGHDK and CDR2 SYGVNS. The CDR3 totals 12 residues. CDR3 bases: TGTGCCAGCAGCCGCAGCTACGATGAGCAGTTCTTC. It codes for CASSRSYDEQFF.

DNA for the CDR3: TGTGCCAGCAGTTACATGGACGAGCAGTACTTC. This encodes CASSYMDEQYF. The chain links TRBV6-2 or TRBV6-3 to TRBJ2-7; D ambiguous. The CDR3 is 11 residues long. The ends were cut back, 2 bases at V and 5 bases at J, with 4 bases in the middle. Germline V gene lookup returns CDR1 MNHEY and CDR2 SVGEGT.

This rearrangement joins TRBV3-1 to TRBJ2-3; D not certain. The V end lost 3 bases, the J end lost 5 bases, and 6 bases lay between the germline ends. This CDR3 has 12 amino acids. CDR1 and CDR2 from the germline V gene are LGHDT and YNNKEL (reference sequence). The CDR3 nucleotides are TGTGCCAGCAGCCACCTATTAGATACGCAGTATTTT. This translates into CASSHLLDTQYF.

As DNA, the CDR3 is TGTGCCAGCAGTTGGAATCCTACCACAGATACGCAGTATTTT. This encodes CASSWNPTTDTQYF. The chain recombines TRBV6-1 with TRBJ2-3; D unresolved. Trimming took 5 bases from V and 2 from J, leaving 11 bases between them. The germline CDR1 and CDR2 sequences are MNHNS and SASEGT. This CDR3 has 14 residues.

This chain links TRBV6-1 with TRBJ1-6, with TRBD1 matching 7 bases. This CDR3 region has 12 residues. CDR1 MNHNS and CDR2 SASEGT come from the germline V gene. J was trimmed by 8 bases and V by 7 bases; bases with no gene match: 2. The CDR3 nucleotides are TGTGCCAGCACCAGGGGGGATTCACCCCTCCACTTT. It yields the protein CASTRGDSPLHF.

The genes are TRBV6-1 and TRBJ2-6; possibly TRBD1 for D (5 bases). The germline V and J ends were trimmed by 5 bases and 0 bases, with 8 bases remaining between them. The germline V gene has CDR1 MNHNS and CDR2 SASEGT. There are 15 residues in the CDR3. The CDR3 DNA reads as TGTGCCAGCAGTTCAAGGGGCTCTGGGGCCAACGTCCTGACTTTC. It codes for CASSSRGSGANVLTF.

The V call is TRBV6-6, the J call TRBJ1-1; no definite D call. V was pared by 6 bases and J by 4 bases, with 9 bases between. Germline CDR1 is MNHNY and CDR2 is SVGAGI (reference sequence). This CDR3 has 12 residues. The CDR3 bases are TGTGCCAGCAGCCAACCGGGCACTGAAGCTTTCTTT. As protein: CASSQPGTEAFF.

The rearrangement joins TRBV6-1 to TRBJ1-1, with TRBD1 matching 11 bases. Germline V gene lookup returns CDR1 MNHNS and CDR2 SASEGT. The CDR3 sequence is 14 residues long. Trimming at V came to 6 bases and at J to 9 bases, leaving 9 bases not matched to a gene. The CDR3 is CASRDRGQATQAFF. As DNA, the CDR3 is TGTGCCAGCAGGGACAGGGGGCAAGCGACCCAAGCTTTCTTT.

This chain connects TRBV6-5 to TRBJ1-2; D remains ambiguous. This CDR3 region has 13 residues. V lost 2 bases to trimming and J lost 4 bases, with 8 bases between them. Germline assignment: CDR1 MNHEY and CDR2 SVGAGI. The CDR3 loop is CASSYGVLYGYTF. The CDR3 bases are TGTGCCAGCAGTTACGGGGTTCTCTATGGCTACACCTTC.

This clonotype has only a few counts. The gene calls are TRBV6-6 and TRBJ2-3, with 13 bases matching TRBD2. Per germline, CDR1 MNHNY and CDR2 SVGAGI (reference sequence). Trimming cost V 0 bases and J 2 bases; bases outside gene matches: 5. There are 18 residues in the CDR3. The CDR3 is CASSYSTGTSGATDTQYF. CDR3 nucleotides: TGTGCCAGCAGTTACTCGACCGGGACTAGCGGGGCCACAGATACGCAGTATTTT.